This T cell receptor (beta chain) was identified during a study of T cells after yellow fever vaccination. MiXCR, run by TCRdb on the 5' RACE reads, gives a single entry per CDR3 protein. The data contain about 400,000 distinct CDR3 sequences, 6.2% of them singletons. Notes on the study in general: Weaker overall was a secondary response that nonetheless peaked faster, on day 5 versus 15. Abundant bulk-derived clonotypes could contaminate FACS-sorted repertoires. Primary-vaccination clones mostly resurfaced post-booster (about 95% CD4, approximately 89% CD8).

With respect to this clonotype: Its target is unknown.

Germline values: CDR1 ENHRY, CDR2 SYGVKD. CDR3 size: 13 residues. V was clipped by 0 bases and J by 4 bases, with 5 bases between them. Sequenced material: PBMCs, taken 5 days after the yellow fever booster vaccination. This chain connects TRBV10-3 to TRBJ2-3, with unresolved D. This TCR was sampled from a man aged 25-40 years who received the YFV17D yellow fever vaccine. CDR3 in amino acids: CAISESTADTQYF. CDR3 DNA sequence: TGTGCCATCAGTGAGTCGACTGCAGATACGCAGTATTTT.